This TCR beta chain stems from a study of T cells after yellow fever vaccination. Study details: The authors prepared low-cell-number fractions using SMART-Seq v4 Ultra Low Input. Findings and limits, study-wide: In FACS-sorted repertoires, abundant clonotypes from the bulk population could appear as contaminants.

This clonotype has more than one count but fewer than ten. The antigen remains undetermined. TCRdb re-analysed the 5' RACE reads in MiXCR, keeping a single row per CDR3 protein. Of hundreds of thousands of distinct CDR3 sequences listed, more than 8.5% were seen once; the top ten hold approximately 18%. The CDR3 spans 14 residues. V lost 4 bases to trimming and J lost 11 bases, with 21 bases between them. Per the germline V gene, CDR1 is SGHRS and CDR2 is YFSETQ. The clonotype originates from a young man who received the YFV17D yellow fever vaccine. Sequenced here: PBMCs, sampled on the day of the first yellow fever vaccination. The rearrangement links TRBV5-1 to TRBJ1-1; D perhaps matches TRBD1 (5 bases). CDR3 sequence: CASSLQVLGLDAFF. CDR3 sequence (DNA): TGCGCCAGCAGCCTACAGGTCTTGGGTCTGGATGCTTTCTTT. Full variable domain (remainder filled in from reference TRBV5-1 and TRBJ1-1): KAGVTQTPRYLIKTRGQQVTLSCSPISGHRSVSWYQQTPGQGLQFLFEYFSETQRNKGNFPGRFSGRQFSNSRSEMNVSTLELGDSALYLCASSLQVLGLDAFFGQGTRLTVV.